This TCR beta chain came from a study of blood T cell repertoires in COVID-19. Study information: Spain, Italy and the United States supplied samples that represented acute and convalescent COVID-19. T cells, B-cell-depleted T cells, or PBMCs supplied cDNA or gDNA.

As originally analysed: Nucleated cell number was recorded as an estimate derived from reference gene primer amplification. Assay used: immunoSEQ multiplex PCR; TCRdb lists only in-frame clones, some missing. V, J and clone size are those of that table, while D and trimming were read from the DNA. In the table there are some 54,000 clones, around 81% of which are singletons. The V segment lost 7 bases and the J segment 4 bases; nucleotides outside the gene matches: 9. The CDR3 extends over 14 amino acids. Germline V gene data show CDR1 as SNHLY and CDR2 as FYNNEI. Patients at the Seattle site were enrolled during active infection and followed longitudinally.

This clonotype was obtained from a woman of 80 years or more with COVID-19, enrolled during active disease. The sample taken for sequencing was peripheral blood. The V gene is TRBV2, the J gene TRBJ2-7, with 8 positions matching TRBD2. The CDR3 DNA follows: TGTGCCAGCAACTCCGGGACTAGGGTTTACGAGCAGTACTTC. Protein sequence: CASNSGTRVYEQYF.